This entry lists 23 T cell receptor beta chains sequenced from one sample in a study of blood T cell repertoires in COVID-19. Some clones are missing from TCRdb's copy, which holds only in-frame ones; the method was immunoSEQ multiplex PCR. The sample has some 240,000 clones; roughly 80% are singletons. The material sequenced was peripheral blood. The source is a woman over 75 with COVID-19, enrolled during active disease.

V is TRBV19 and J is TRBJ1-2; 7 nucleotides match TRBD1. With 11 bases clipped from V and 1 base from J, the junction kept 7 bases outside the gene matches. The CDR3 totals 13 residues. Germline V gene lookup returns CDR1 LNHDA and CDR2 SQIVND (reference sequence). The DNA of the CDR3 is TGTGCCTCCCAGGGGGGCAGTAACTATGGCTACACCTTC. As protein: CASQGGSNYGYTF.

This clone was seen a handful of times. This rearrangement joins TRBV6-5 to TRBJ1-2; D is possibly TRBD1 (6 bases). The germline V gene encodes CDR1 MNHEY and CDR2 SVGAGI. Trimming left V 5 bases short and J 5 bases short, with 18 bases between. CDR3 size: 15 residues. The CDR3 spells CASSQLNRDKYGYTF. The DNA of the CDR3 is TGTGCCAGCAGTCAACTTAACAGGGATAAGTATGGCTACACCTTC.

CDR3 loop: CASWDFNTGELFF. For the CDR3, the DNA is TGCGCCAGCTGGGACTTTAACACCGGGGAGCTGTTTTTT. This chain links TRBV5-1 with TRBJ2-2; D is perhaps TRBD2 (6 bases). V was trimmed by 7 bases and J by 2 bases, leaving 9 bases between them. Germline lookup yields CDR1 SGHRS and CDR2 YFSETQ. The CDR3 length is 13 residues.

The gene calls are TRBV14 and TRBJ2-7; weak D call: TRBD1 (7 bases). Trimming took off 5 bases at V and 3 bases at J, with 14 bases between the two ends. Germline V gives CDR1 SGHDN, CDR2 FVKESK. The CDR3 consists of 14 residues. The CDR3 loop reads CASSSRGDSYEQYF. The DNA for the CDR3 is TGTGCCAGCAGCTCCCGCGGGGACAGCTACGAGCAGTACTTC.

The chain couples TRBV7-2 to TRBJ2-7, with a tentative D call TRBD2 (6 bases). V was clipped by 1 base and J by 12 bases, with 22 bases between them. The CDR3 has 15 residues. CDR1 is SGHTA and CDR2 is FQGNSA in the germline V gene. CDR3 loop: CASSLVALRGSSRYF. The CDR3 DNA is TGTGCCAGCAGCTTAGTAGCCCTCCGGGGGAGCAGCAGGTACTTC. Variable domain in full (rest from reference TRBV7-2 and TRBJ2-7): GAGVSQSPSNKVTEKGKDVELRCDPISGHTALYWYRQSLGQGLEFLIYFQGNSAPDKSGLPSDRFSAERTGGSVSTLTIQRTQQEDSAVYLCASSLVALRGSSRYFGPGTRLTVT.

There are a few counts of this clone. The genes are TRBV9 and TRBJ2-1; perhaps TRBD1 as D (5 bases). The CDR3 has 13 residues. Per the germline V gene, CDR1 is SGDLS and CDR2 is YYNGEE. V was clipped by 3 bases and J by 12 bases, with 16 bases between them. In nucleotides, the CDR3 is TGTGCCAGCAGCGCTCGTGAAAAAACAGGGCAGTTCTTC. It yields the protein CASSAREKTGQFF.

In its sample, this clone was seen a few times. The chain recombines TRBV21-1 with TRBJ1-5; the table's D call of TRBD1 was not tested on the DNA. TRBV21-1 constitutes a pseudogene. CDR3 length: 15 residues. For the CDR3, the DNA is TGTGCCAGCAGCGATGGACAGGGGGCGGATCAGCCCCAGCATTTT. It encodes CASSDGQGADQPQHF.

This clone has just a few counts. J is TRBJ1-4 and V is TRBV30; tentative D call: TRBD1 (5 bases). V lost 0 bases, J lost 10 bases, and 21 bases lay in between. The length of the CDR3 is 16 residues. Looked up from germline, CDR1 is GTSNPN and CDR2 is SVGIG (reference sequence). Here the CDR3 DNA reads TGTGCCTGGAGTGTTGGAGGGACTGTCGGCGAGGGAAAACTGTTTTTT. Its translation is CAWSVGGTVGEGKLFF.

This rearrangement joins TRBV29-1 to TRBJ2-5; D perhaps matches TRBD1 (6 bases). V was cut by 5 bases and J by 5 bases, with 12 bases left in between. Germline V gene sequence: CDR1 SQVTM, CDR2 ANQGSEA. The CDR3 consists of 12 residues. The DNA of the CDR3 is TGCAGCGTTCTCACAGGGTCTGAGACCCAGTACTTC. Translation: CSVLTGSETQYF.

The CDR3 sequence: CATGQPMNTEAFF. The CDR3 DNA is TGTGCCACTGGACAGCCCATGAACACTGAAGCTTTCTTT. This chain joins TRBV10-3 and TRBJ1-1, with D tentatively TRBD1 (6 bases). The germline CDR1 and CDR2 sequences are ENHRY and SYGVKD. Trimming removed 10 bases from V and 0 bases from J, with 12 bases in between. The CDR3 totals 13 residues.

V is TRBV11-1 and J is TRBJ2-1, with D uncertain. Looked up from germline, CDR1 is SGHAT and CDR2 is FQDESV (reference sequence). This CDR3 spans 11 amino acids. The germline V and J ends were trimmed by 3 bases and 8 bases, with 5 bases remaining between them. CDR3 region: CASSLSYEQFF. The CDR3 DNA is TGTGCCAGCAGCTTGTCGTATGAGCAGTTCTTC.

This rearrangement joins TRBV28 to TRBJ1-1, with TRBD1 as a possible D gene (6 bases). Germline V gene sequence: CDR1 MDHEN, CDR2 SYDVKM. The V gene lost 6 bases and the J gene lost 3 bases, with 20 bases spanning the gap. The CDR3 totals 16 residues. The CDR3 nucleotides read TGTGCCAGCAGGAGCGGGGGCGGATCTAGTTACACTGAAGCTTTCTTT. It encodes CASRSGGGSSYTEAFF.

V and J are TRBV29-1 and TRBJ2-7; 7 bases match TRBD1. V was pared by 4 bases and J by 4 bases, with 7 bases of the junction left unmatched. Germline CDR1 and CDR2: SQVTM and ANQGSEA. This CDR3 has 13 amino acids. CDR3 nucleotide sequence: TGCAGCGTTGCACAGGGGCCGGGGTACGAGCAGTACTTC. Protein product: CSVAQGPGYEQYF.

The chain carries TRBV28 and TRBJ2-7; D is ambiguous. Germline CDR1 and CDR2: MDHEN and SYDVKM. The CDR3 runs 11 residues. V was cut by 3 bases and J by 3 bases, with 3 bases left in between. CDR3 bases: TGTGCCAGCAGTTTCGGCTACGAGCAGTACTTC. It encodes CASSFGYEQYF.

Only a few counts were recorded for this clone. V and J are TRBV5-1 and TRBJ2-2, with D perhaps matching TRBD2 (5 bases). V gave up 0 bases and J gave up 5 bases, with 11 bases separating them. This CDR3 is built from 15 residues. Germline assignment: CDR1 SGHRS and CDR2 YFSETQ. The CDR3 loop reads CASSLARGKTGELFF. Here the CDR3 DNA reads TGCGCCAGCAGCTTGGCGCGAGGGAAAACCGGGGAGCTGTTTTTT. Variable domain in full (rest from reference TRBV5-1 and TRBJ2-2): KAGVTQTPRYLIKTRGQQVTLSCSPISGHRSVSWYQQTPGQGLQFLFEYFSETQRNKGNFPGRFSGRQFSNSRSEMNVSTLELGDSALYLCASSLARGKTGELFFGEGSRLTVL.

The CDR3 nucleotides are TGTGCCAGCAGTCTTGGGACAGGGGCCGGGGAGCTGTTTTTT. Its protein is CASSLGTGAGELFF. The chain is built from TRBV27 and TRBJ2-2; TRBD1 aligns across 10 bases. The CDR3 extends over 14 amino acids. Germline V CDR1 and CDR2: MNHEY, SMNVEV (reference sequence). The V and J ends lost 5 bases and 6 bases, in that order; junction bases with no gene match: 3.

With respect to this clone: Compared with germline, one end of the junction differs, possibly owing to a read error. The V gene is TRBV6-1, the J gene TRBJ1-5; D unresolved. CDR3 length equals 13 residues. Germline CDR1 MNHNS, CDR2 SASEGT. CDR3 protein: CASSDRSSQPQHF. The CDR3 bases are TGTGCCAGCAGTGACCGGAGCAGTCAGCCCCAGCATTTT.

The chain uses TRBV28 and TRBJ2-3; D not certain. Trimming removed 5 bases at V and 2 bases at J, with 5 bases between. The CDR3 is 12 residues long. Germline V lookup: CDR1 MDHEN, CDR2 SYDVKM. The chain's CDR3 is CASSPNTDTQYF. CDR3 nucleotide sequence: TGTGCCAGCAGTCCAAACACAGATACGCAGTATTTT.

This chain's CDR3 is CASSPTNLGELFF. In DNA form, the CDR3 reads TGCGCCAGCAGCCCTACCAATCTCGGGGAGCTGTTTTTT. The chain uses TRBV5-1 and TRBJ2-2; D not certain. The germline CDR1 and CDR2 sequences are SGHRS and YFSETQ. The CDR3 consists of 13 residues. With 4 bases removed from V and 7 bases from J, the gap between germline ends came to 11 bases.

The chain's CDR3 is CASSARTGRHNEQFF. In nucleotides, the CDR3 is TGTGCCAGCAGCGCTAGGACAGGGCGCCACAATGAGCAGTTCTTC. The V and J genes are TRBV9 and TRBJ2-1; 8 positions match TRBD1. J gave up 5 bases and V 3 bases, and 7 bases lay outside the gene matches. The CDR3 is made up of 15 amino acids. Germline CDR1 reads SGDLS; CDR2 reads YYNGEE.

The rearrangement joins TRBV21-1 to TRBJ2-1; whether TRBD1, the table's D call, matches the DNA was not checked. TRBV21-1 is flagged as a pseudogene. This CDR3 is 11 amino acids long. This CDR3 reads CAGQGYNEQFF. As DNA, the CDR3 is TGTGCCGGTCAGGGATACAATGAGCAGTTCTTC.

The rearrangement links TRBV7-9 to TRBJ1-1; D not resolved. Germline V lookup: CDR1 SEHNR, CDR2 FQNEAQ (reference sequence). The V and J ends lost 5 bases and 1 base respectively, with 8 bases between them. CDR3 length: 13 residues. The CDR3 DNA follows: TGTGCCAGCAGCCCAGAGGCGAACACTGAAGCTTTCTTT. Protein sequence: CASSPEANTEAFF.

The gene calls are TRBV29-1 and TRBJ2-5, with TRBD2 matching over 7 bases. The CDR3 consists of 12 residues. V gave up 5 bases and J gave up 2 bases; unmatched junction bases: 2. Germline CDR1 is SQVTM and CDR2 is ANQGSEA. The CDR3 nucleotides are TGCAGCGTTCGACTAGCTCAAGAGACCCAGTACTTC. Protein product: CSVRLAQETQYF. The full variable domain, its missing parts supplied by reference TRBV29-1 and TRBJ2-5, is SAVISQKPSRDICQRGTSLTIQCQVDSQVTMMFWYRQQPGQSLTLIATANQGSEATYESGFVIDKFPISRPNLTFSTLTVSNMSPEDSSIYLCSVRLAQETQYFGPGTRLLVL.